This T cell receptor (beta chain) was identified during a study of blood T cell repertoires in COVID-19. Only in-frame clones appear in the TCRdb table, and some are missing; sequencing was by immunoSEQ multiplex PCR. The data show about 170,000 clones, with roughly 88% seen just once and roughly 5.3% held by the top ten. This sequence was found in a man between 18 and 35 years old with COVID-19, enrolled during active disease. Sequenced: peripheral blood.

This CDR3 reads CASGVGTEAFF. DNA of the CDR3: TGTGCCAGCGGCGTCGGGACTGAAGCTTTCTTT. The V and J genes are TRBV28 and TRBJ1-1; D is undetermined. The CDR3 spans 11 residues. Germline V lookup: CDR1 MDHEN, CDR2 SYDVKM. V was clipped by 8 bases and J by 5 bases, with 9 bases between them.